This TCR beta chain was found in a study of shared T cell receptors in the human thymus. Germline-derived CDR1 and CDR2 are LGHNA and YSLEER. V gave up 0 bases and J gave up 11 bases, with 22 bases separating them. This CDR3 region has 16 residues. Assay: immunoSEQ multiplex PCR; the TCRdb copy retains only in-frame clones and omits some. In the table there are 650,000 to 950,000 clones, 70% to 90% of which are singletons. The same sample was also used in a study of human thymus T cells. That study reports: All donors were healthy Finnish infants who were undergoing corrective surgery to treat congenital heart defects. Resections from corrective heart surgery provided thymus tissue. Thymic as well as blood repertoires seemed to favor certain V and J genes unevenly. Thymic repertoires of unrelated individuals were reported in related research to overlap highly.

V is TRBV4-3 and J is TRBJ1-1; possibly TRBD1 for D (5 bases). This TCR came from a girl younger than two with a congenital heart defect. Material for sequencing was thymocytes. The CDR3 DNA reads as TGCGCCAGCAGCCAAGATCCAACACGGGGGATCCCTGTGGCTTTCTTT. Its protein product is CASSQDPTRGIPVAFF.